The rows below give T cell receptor beta chains drawn from one sample of a study of post-analysis software for immune sequencing data. TCRdb re-derived calls from the PCR reads in MiXCR, one entry per CDR3 protein. The table includes hundreds of thousands of distinct CDR3 sequences, about 53% detected once. What was sequenced was blood. Every receptor here comes from a girl aged 10 to 17 with multiple sclerosis. CDR3s include the opening cysteine and the closing phenylalanine or tryptophan. A D gene is named only where the DNA matches it firmly. Clone size appears in some rows only: once, few, many, or a class for an expanded clone.

>few|TRBJ2-1|.|TRBV5-1
TGCGCCAGCAGGGCAGACAATGAGCAGTTCTTC
CASRADNEQFF
>few|TRBJ2-1|.|TRBV29-1
TGCAGCATTGAGGCTCTTGGGAAGAGCTCCTACAATGAGCAGTTCTTC
CSIEALGKSSYNEQFF
>.|TRBJ2-1|.|TRBV12-3/TRBV12-4
TGTGCCAGCAGTTCCCGGTCACTCAATGAGCAGTTCTTC
CASSSRSLNEQFF
>.|TRBJ1-1|TRBD1|TRBV12-3/TRBV12-4
TGTGCCAGCAGCCCCGGGACAGGGAGAGTCGCTGAAGCTTTCTTT
CASSPGTGRVAEAFF
>.|TRBJ2-3|TRBD2|TRBV5-1
TGCGCCAGCAGCAAGGGACTAGCGGGGGGGAGCCCAGATACGCAGTATTTT
CASSKGLAGGSPDTQYF
>once|TRBJ1-1|.|TRBV18
TGTGCCAGCTCACCAGTACCCTTGAACACTGAGGCTTTCTTT
CASSPVPLNTEAFF
>.|TRBJ2-7|.|TRBV5-1
TGCGCCAGCAGACTTGGCCTGGGCAGGACCTACGAGCAGTACTTC
CASRLGLGRTYEQYF
>few|TRBJ2-7|TRBD2|TRBV7-2
TGTGCCAGCAGCCCCAAGCGGCGGGGGGTTTCCTACGAGCAGTACTTC
CASSPKRRGVSYEQYF
>few|TRBJ2-4|.|TRBV5-1
TGCGCCAGCAGCTCCAGCGGTTTGGGGAGAAACATTCAGTACTTC
CASSSSGLGRNIQYF
>.|TRBJ2-7|.|TRBV20-1
TGCAGTGCTAGAGAGGGCGGGATACCTTCCTACGAGCAGTACTTC
CSAREGGIPSYEQYF
>.|TRBJ2-3|TRBD2|TRBV9
TGTGCCAGCAGCGCAGGACTAGCGGGATCGGATACGCAGTATTTT
CASSAGLAGSDTQYF
>.|TRBJ1-1|.|TRBV15
TGTGCCACCAGCAGAGATCCGCGGACAGAAGCTTTCTTT
CATSRDPRTEAFF
>.|TRBJ1-2|.|TRBV6-5
TGTGCCAGCAGATTAAATTCAGGGAATGGCTACACCTTC
CASRLNSGNGYTF
>few|TRBJ2-7|TRBD2|TRBV20-1
TGCAGTGCTAATAGCGGGGGGCACTACGAGCAGTACTTC
CSANSGGHYEQYF
>.|TRBJ1-1|.|TRBV7-3
TGTGCCAGCAGCCCCGGGTTAGGGGAGGACGAAGCTTTCTTT
CASSPGLGEDEAFF
>.|TRBJ2-3|.|TRBV21-1
TGTGCCAGCAGCTCGTGGCGGGGAGACACAGATACGCAGTATTTT
CASSSWRGDTDTQYF
>few|TRBJ2-1|.|TRBV3-1
TGTGCCAGCAGCCAAGTTTCCCCCTACAATGAGCAGTTCTTC
CASSQVSPYNEQFF
>few|TRBJ2-7|TRBD2|TRBV27
TGTGCCAGCAGACTGTCCCCCTTTTTGGCGGGAGCTAACGAGCAGTACTTC
CASRLSPFLAGANEQYF
>few|TRBJ2-1|TRBD2|TRBV6-5
TGTGCCAGCAGTTACCCGGCGACTAGCGGGGGGTTATACAATGAGCAGTTCTTC
CASSYPATSGGLYNEQFF
>.|TRBJ2-7|TRBD2|TRBV29-1
TGCAGCGTGGGGAGCGGGAGGGCCGTTCCCCACGAGCAGTACTTC
CSVGSGRAVPHEQYF
>.|TRBJ2-7|.|TRBV12-3/TRBV12-4
TGTGCCAGCAGTTTAGCGCTTCGGGACGAGCAGTACTTC
CASSLALRDEQYF
>.|TRBJ2-1|.|TRBV10-3
TGTGCCACCACGGACAGCCCGAGCTCCTACAATGAGCAGTTCTTC
CATTDSPSSYNEQFF
>few|TRBJ2-3|.|TRBV12-3/TRBV12-4
TGTGCCAGCAGCCGACAAAACGCAGATACGCAGTATTTT
CASSRQNADTQYF
>.|TRBJ2-3|TRBD1|TRBV20-1
TGCAGTGCTCGAGGGACAGGGGAAGATACGCAGTATTTT
CSARGTGEDTQYF
>.|TRBJ2-5|.|TRBV29-1
TGCAGCGTTGGGCCCCTGGGGGAGACCCAGTACTTC
CSVGPLGETQYF
>.|TRBJ2-3|.|TRBV28
TGTGCCAGCAGTTCCCTGGACTGGGAGAGCACAGATACGCAGTATTTT
CASSSLDWESTDTQYF
>few|TRBJ2-3|.|TRBV29-1
TGCAGCGTTGTAGAATCTAGCACAGATACGCAGTATTTT
CSVVESSTDTQYF
>.|TRBJ1-5|.|TRBV6-5
TGTGCCAGCAGAGCAGACAGCAATCAGCCCCAGCATTTT
CASRADSNQPQHF
>few|TRBJ2-7|TRBD1|TRBV20-1
TGCAGTGCTAGAGATGCCGGGACAGGGAGGTACGAGCAGTACTTC
CSARDAGTGRYEQYF
>few|TRBJ1-2|.|TRBV7-2
TGTGCCAGCAGCTTACAGTTAGGTGGTGGCTACACCTTC
CASSLQLGGGYTF
>few|TRBJ2-7|TRBD1|TRBV30
TGTGCCTGGGAACAGGGGGACGAGCAGTACTTC
CAWEQGDEQYF
>.|TRBJ2-7|.|TRBV20-1
TGCAGTGCTAGTTTATGGTCCCAATACGAGCAGTACTTC
CSASLWSQYEQYF
>many|TRBJ2-5|.|TRBV29-1
TGCAGCGGCGACGTGGGGGTAGGAGAGACCCAGTACTTC
CSGDVGVGETQYF
>.|TRBJ2-5|.|TRBV3-1
TGTGCCAGCAGCCCTCCTGGGTGGACTCTCCAGGAGACCCAGTACTTC
CASSPPGWTLQETQYF
>.|TRBJ1-4|.|TRBV29-1
TGCAGCGTTGGGGAACTGGGGAAGGCTAATGAAAAACTGTTTTTT
CSVGELGKANEKLFF
>.|TRBJ1-4|.|TRBV12-3/TRBV12-4
TGTGCCAGCAGTCCCCGAGGAGGGAGAGGTGAAAAACTGTTTTTT
CASSPRGGRGEKLFF
>.|TRBJ2-7|TRBD2|TRBV20-1
TGCAGTGCGACTAGCGGGAGAGGCTACGAGCAGTACTTC
CSATSGRGYEQYF
>few|TRBJ2-7|.|TRBV7-9
TGTGCCAGCAGCTTAAGTATTTACGAGCAGTACTTC
CASSLSIYEQYF
>.|TRBJ2-2|.|TRBV5-1
TGCGCCAGCCAAAGTTCAATCTGGGAAGCGAACACCGGGGAGCTGTTTTTT
CASQSSIWEANTGELFF
>.|TRBJ1-1|TRBD1|TRBV5-6
TGTGCCAGCAGCTTGGGGACCAGGGGGGAAGCTTTCTTT
CASSLGTRGEAFF
>.|TRBJ1-2|.|TRBV28
TGTGCCAGCAGTTTTACGGGGGCGAAAAGCTACACCTTC
CASSFTGAKSYTF
>few|TRBJ2-7|.|TRBV2
TGTGCCAGCAGTGCTAGACCCCCCGGCGTCGGCATTGGGTCCTACGAGCAGTACTTC
CASSARPPGVGIGSYEQYF